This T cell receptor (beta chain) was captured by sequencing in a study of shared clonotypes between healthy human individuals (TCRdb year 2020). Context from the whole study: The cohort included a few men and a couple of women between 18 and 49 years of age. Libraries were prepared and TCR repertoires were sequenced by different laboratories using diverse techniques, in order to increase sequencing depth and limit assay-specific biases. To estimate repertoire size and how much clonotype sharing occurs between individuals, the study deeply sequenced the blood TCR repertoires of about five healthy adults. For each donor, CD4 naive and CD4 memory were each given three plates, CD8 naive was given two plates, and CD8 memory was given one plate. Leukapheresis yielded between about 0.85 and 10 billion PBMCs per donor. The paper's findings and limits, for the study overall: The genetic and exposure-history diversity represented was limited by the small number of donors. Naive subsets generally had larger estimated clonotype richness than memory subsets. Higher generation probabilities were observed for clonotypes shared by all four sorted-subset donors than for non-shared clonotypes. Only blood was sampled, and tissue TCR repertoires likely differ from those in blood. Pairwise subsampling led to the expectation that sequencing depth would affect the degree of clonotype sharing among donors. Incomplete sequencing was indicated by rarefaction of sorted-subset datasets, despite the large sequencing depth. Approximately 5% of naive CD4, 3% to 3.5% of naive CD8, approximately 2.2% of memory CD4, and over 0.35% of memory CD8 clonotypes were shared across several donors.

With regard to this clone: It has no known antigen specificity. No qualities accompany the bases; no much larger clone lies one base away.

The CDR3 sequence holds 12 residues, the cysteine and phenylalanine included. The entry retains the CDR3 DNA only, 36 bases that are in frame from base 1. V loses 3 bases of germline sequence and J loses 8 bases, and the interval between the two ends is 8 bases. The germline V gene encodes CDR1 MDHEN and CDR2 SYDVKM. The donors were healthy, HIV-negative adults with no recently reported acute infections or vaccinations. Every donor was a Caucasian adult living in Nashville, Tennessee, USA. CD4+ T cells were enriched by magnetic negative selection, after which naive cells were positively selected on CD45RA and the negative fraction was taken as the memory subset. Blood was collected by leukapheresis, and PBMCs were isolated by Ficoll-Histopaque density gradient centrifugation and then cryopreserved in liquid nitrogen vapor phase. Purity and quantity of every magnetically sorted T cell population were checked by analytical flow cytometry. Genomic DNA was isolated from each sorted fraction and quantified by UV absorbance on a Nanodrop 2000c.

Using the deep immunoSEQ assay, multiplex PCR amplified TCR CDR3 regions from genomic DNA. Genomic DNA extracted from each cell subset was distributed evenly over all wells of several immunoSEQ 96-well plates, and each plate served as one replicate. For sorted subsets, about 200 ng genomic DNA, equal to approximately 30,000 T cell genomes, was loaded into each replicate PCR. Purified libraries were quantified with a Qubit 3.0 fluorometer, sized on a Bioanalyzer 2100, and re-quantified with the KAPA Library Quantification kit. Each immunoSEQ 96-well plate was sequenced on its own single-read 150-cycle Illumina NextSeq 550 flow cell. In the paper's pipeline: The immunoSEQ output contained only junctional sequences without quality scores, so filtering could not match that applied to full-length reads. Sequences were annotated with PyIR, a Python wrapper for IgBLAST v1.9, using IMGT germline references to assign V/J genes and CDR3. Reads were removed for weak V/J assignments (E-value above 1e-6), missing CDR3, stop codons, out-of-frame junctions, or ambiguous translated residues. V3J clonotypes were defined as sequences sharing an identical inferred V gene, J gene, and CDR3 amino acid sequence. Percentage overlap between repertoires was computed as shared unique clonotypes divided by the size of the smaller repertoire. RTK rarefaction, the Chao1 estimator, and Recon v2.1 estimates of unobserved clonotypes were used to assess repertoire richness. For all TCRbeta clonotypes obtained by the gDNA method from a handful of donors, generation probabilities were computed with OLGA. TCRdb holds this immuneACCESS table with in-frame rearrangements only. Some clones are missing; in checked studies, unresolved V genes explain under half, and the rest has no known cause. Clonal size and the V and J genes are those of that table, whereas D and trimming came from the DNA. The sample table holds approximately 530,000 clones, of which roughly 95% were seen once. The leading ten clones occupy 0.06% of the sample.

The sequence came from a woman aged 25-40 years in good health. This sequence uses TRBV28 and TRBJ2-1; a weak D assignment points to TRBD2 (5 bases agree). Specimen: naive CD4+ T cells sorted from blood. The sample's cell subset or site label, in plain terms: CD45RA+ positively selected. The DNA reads TGTGCCAGCAGTTTGCCCGGGGATGAGCAGTTCTTC. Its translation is CASSLPGDEQFF. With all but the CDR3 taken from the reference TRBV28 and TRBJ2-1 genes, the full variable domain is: DVKVTQSSRYLVKRTGEKVFLECVQDMDHENMFWYRQDPGLGLRLIYFSYDVKMKEKGDIPEGYSVSREKKERFSLILESASTNQTSMYLCASSLPGDEQFFGPGTRLTVL.